The text below deals with one TCR beta chain. What it binds is unknown. The data stem from a study of tumor-infiltrating lymphocytes in localized non-small cell lung cancer. Turning to the study itself: Patients included smokers and never-smokers with various histologies, some sampled after neoadjuvant chemotherapy.

The germline gives CDR1 SGHRS, CDR2 YFSETQ. The CDR3 runs to 15 residues. The ends lost 4 bases at V and 3 bases at J; junction bases unmatched: 10. Notes on the study in general: Tumor T-cell fraction was not associated with recurrence-free survival. Immunotypes IM1 and IM2 had similar TCR-derived T-cell fractions. Technical variation could not be separated from intratumor heterogeneity here.

TCRdb keeps only in-frame clones here, not all; method: immunoSEQ multiplex PCR. Of about 12,000 clones detected, approximately 84% appear once; the ten largest clones hold roughly 8.9%. The specimen was lung tumor tissue. The origin of this receptor is a human donor with non-small cell lung cancer. This chain links TRBV5-1 with TRBJ2-7, with 7 bases fitting TRBD2. CDR3 protein: CASSPSRAGVYEQYF. The CDR3 bases are TGCGCCAGCAGCCCCAGTAGGGCGGGGGTCTACGAGCAGTACTTC.